A single T cell receptor beta chain is shown here with its context. This specimen comes from a study of T-cell reconstitution after alpha-beta-depleted transplantation in children. The CDR3 consists of 13 residues. With 10 bases removed from V and 1 base from J, the gap between germline ends came to 14 bases. Germline CDR1 ENHRY, CDR2 SYGVKD. Unique molecular identifiers were incorporated into the prepared TCRbeta library. TCRdb reanalysed the PCR reads using MiXCR and keeps one entry per CDR3 protein. The sample carries 500,000 to 600,000 distinct CDR3 sequences, 25% to 30% recorded once. The starting material was PBMCs, obtained before TCRalphabeta/CD19-depleted stem cell transplant. This rearrangement joins TRBV10-3 to TRBJ2-7, with a weak D call TRBD1 (6 bases). This sequence was found in a boy under three years old with Wiskott-Aldrich syndrome, due to receive a stem cell transplant. Here the CDR3 DNA reads TGTGCCACTCGACAGGAAAAGTCCTACGAGCAGTACTTC. The encoded protein is CATRQEKSYEQYF.